One and the same sample provided the 2 T cell receptor beta chains below, sequenced in a study of blood T cell repertoires in COVID-19. Assay used: immunoSEQ multiplex PCR; TCRdb lists only in-frame clones, some missing. Of a few hundred thousand clones listed, roughly nine tenths are singletons. Source material: peripheral blood. The receptors derive from a man between 18 and 35 years old with active or convalescent COVID-19.

The chain employs TRBV5-5 and TRBJ1-1; D call uncertain. Germline loops: CDR1 SGHKS, CDR2 YYEKEE (reference sequence). The CDR3 has 14 residues. V lost 2 bases and J lost 1, with 9 bases in between. This chain's CDR3 is CASSFSTENTEAFF. The DNA of the CDR3 is TGTGCCAGCAGCTTTAGTACAGAGAACACTGAAGCTTTCTTT.

The rearrangement uses TRBV7-9 and TRBJ2-2; maybe TRBD1 (5 bases). The CDR3 extends over 15 amino acids. The V gene lost 7 bases and the J gene lost 3 bases, with 15 bases spanning the gap. Germline CDR1 reads SEHNR; CDR2 reads FQNEAQ (reference sequence). CDR3 protein: CASKDSGRDTGELFF. In DNA, the CDR3 is TGTGCCAGCAAGGATTCGGGCAGGGACACCGGGGAGCTGTTTTTT.